The 10 T cell receptor beta chains reported below all come from one sample, sequenced in a study of CD4+ T cells in melanoma. Assay: immunoSEQ multiplex PCR; the TCRdb copy retains only in-frame clones and omits some. This repertoire shows about 6,600 clones, around two thirds found once; its top ten account for over 20%. The sample consisted of cells from a culture (not recorded whether cultured in vitro). The receptors originated from a human donor with melanoma.

This clone is medium-sized within its sample. The gene calls are TRBV11-2 and TRBJ2-1; TRBD2 is a possible D gene (5 bases). Trimming cost V 3 bases and J 9 bases, with 12 bases left between them. The CDR3 has 13 residues. Per the germline V gene, CDR1 is SGHAT and CDR2 is FQNNGV. As DNA, the CDR3 is TGTGCCAGCAGCTTCTCCGCGGGTGGTGAGCAGTTCTTC. Amino acids: CASSFSAGGEQFF.

This chain links TRBV2 with TRBJ2-3; 12 nucleotides align to TRBD2. Germline trimming cut 5 bases from V and 2 bases from J; bases unmatched to any gene: 5. The CDR3 consists of 16 residues. Germline V CDR1 and CDR2: SNHLY, FYNNEI. CDR3 sequence: CASSPGLAGYTDTQYF. Here the CDR3 DNA reads TGTGCCAGCAGTCCAGGACTAGCGGGGTACACAGATACGCAGTATTTT.

This chain connects TRBV27 to TRBJ2-7; TRBD2 aligns across 11 bases. J gave up 5 bases and V 6 bases, and 9 bases lay outside the gene matches. This CDR3 is built from 15 residues. Germline loops: CDR1 MNHEY, CDR2 SMNVEV (reference sequence). CDR3 nucleotides: TGTGCCAGCAGACTTAGCGGGGGGGCCATCCACGAGCAGTACTTC. Residues: CASRLSGGAIHEQYF.

This clone was seen a handful of times. The chain carries TRBV5-5 and TRBJ1-6; 7 bases align to TRBD1. Germline CDR1 reads SGHKS; CDR2 reads YYEKEE (reference sequence). The CDR3 length is 15 residues. J lost 10 bases, V lost 3 bases, and 10 bases had no gene match. CDR3 nucleotides: TGTGCCAGCAGCTACGCCCCCGGGACAGCCTCACCCCTCCACTTT. Translated, it gives CASSYAPGTASPLHF. Full variable domain (rest looked up from reference TRBV5-5 and TRBJ1-6): DAGVTQSPTHLIKTRGQQVTLRCSPISGHKSVSWYQQVLGQGPQFIFQYYEKEERGRGNFPDRFSARQFPNYSSELNVNALLLGDSALYLCASSYAPGTASPLHFGNGTRLTVT.

This clone was seen a handful of times. Distinct nucleotide sequences in the sample also encode this CDR3. This sequence joins TRBV29-1 and TRBJ2-2; no definite D call. The CDR3 contains 12 residues. Germline loops: CDR1 SQVTM, CDR2 ANQGSEA. V lost 5 bases to trimming and J lost 1 base, with 5 bases between them. In nucleotides, the CDR3 is TGCAGCGTTAAGGAGAACACCGGGGAGCTGTTTTTT. Residues: CSVKENTGELFF.

The chain combines TRBV5-3 with TRBJ1-1; 9 bases match TRBD1. TRBV5-3 is an ORF for which the function is uncertain. The CDR3 totals 14 residues. Trimming at V came to 5 bases and at J to 1 base, leaving 3 bases not matched to a gene. The CDR3: CARRLDRGNTEAFF. DNA for the CDR3: TGTGCCAGAAGGCTGGACAGGGGGAACACTGAAGCTTTCTTT.

By frequency in the sample, this clone is medium-sized. The chain is built from TRBV6-1 and TRBJ2-5; TRBD1 might be the D (5 bases). V was pared by 3 bases and J by 5 bases, with 13 bases between. CDR1 is MNHNS, CDR2 SASEGT, per germline. This CDR3 is built from 14 residues. The CDR3 protein is CASSEFGAGETQYF. Here the CDR3 DNA reads TGTGCCAGCAGTGAGTTTGGGGCCGGGGAGACCCAGTACTTC.

The CDR3 DNA reads as TGTGCCAGCAGCCCAGCCGGACTTACAGATACGCAGTATTTT. Its protein is CASSPAGLTDTQYF. This rearrangement joins TRBV14 to TRBJ2-3, with D perhaps matching TRBD2 (5 bases). Germline V gives CDR1 SGHDN, CDR2 FVKESK. With 4 bases removed from V and 3 bases from J, the gap between germline ends came to 11 bases. The length of the CDR3 is 14 residues.

This clone has just a few counts. The chain links TRBV7-9 to TRBJ2-7; 7 positions match TRBD1. V was clipped by 1 base and J by 4 bases; unmatched bases: 16. This CDR3 is 18 amino acids long. Germline values: CDR1 SEHNR, CDR2 FQNEAQ (reference sequence). The CDR3 sequence: CASSLGESADRLRYEQYF. For the CDR3, the DNA is TGTGCCAGCAGCTTAGGCGAATCCGCGGACAGGCTTAGATACGAGCAGTACTTC. The variable domain in full, with the rest retrieved from reference TRBV7-9 and TRBJ2-7, is DTGVSQNPRHKITKRGQNVTFRCDPISEHNRLYWYRQTLGQGPEFLTYFQNEAQLEKSRLLSDRFSAERPKGSFSTLEIQRTEQGDSAMYLCASSLGESADRLRYEQYFGPGTRLTVT.

V usage is TRBV29-1 and J usage is TRBJ2-7; no definite D call. This CDR3 has 14 amino acids. The V end lost 4 bases, the J end lost 5 bases, and 18 bases lay between the germline ends. Germline V lookup: CDR1 SQVTM, CDR2 ANQGSEA. CDR3 amino acids: CSVVVRGLVDEQYF. The DNA for the CDR3 is TGCAGCGTTGTAGTACGAGGTCTTGTCGACGAGCAGTACTTC.